A single sample gave rise to the 28 T cell receptor beta chains below, sequenced in a study of radiotherapy plus CTLA-4 blockade in lung cancer. The method was immunoSEQ multiplex PCR; TCRdb's version includes in-frame clones alone and lacks a portion of them. The sample has approximately 80,000 clones; approximately 73% are singletons. Sequencing used peripheral blood, obtained from a patient treated with radiotherapy plus ipilimumab. The receptor source for this set is a human donor with non-small cell lung cancer whose response to radiotherapy plus ipilimumab could not be evaluated.

This clone was seen a handful of times. The chain is built from TRBV5-1 and TRBJ2-7, with TRBD1 matching 9 bases. CDR1 is SGHRS, CDR2 YFSETQ, per germline. Losses at the gene ends were 4 bases for V and 5 bases for J; bases not matched to a gene: 10. The CDR3 spans 15 residues. CDR3 residues: CASSPWDRVSNEQYF. The CDR3 DNA follows: TGCGCCAGCAGCCCCTGGGACAGGGTATCGAACGAGCAGTACTTC. Looking up the rest from reference TRBV5-1 and TRBJ2-7 gives the full variable domain: KAGVTQTPRYLIKTRGQQVTLSCSPISGHRSVSWYQQTPGQGLQFLFEYFSETQRNKGNFPGRFSGRQFSNSRSEMNVSTLELGDSALYLCASSPWDRVSNEQYFGPGTRLTVT.

The chain uses TRBV6-1 and TRBJ2-1; 9 bases line up with TRBD2. The CDR3 extends over 16 amino acids. The germline V gene has CDR1 MNHNS and CDR2 SASEGT. The V gene end was trimmed by 3 bases and the J gene end by 9 bases; junction bases not matched to a gene: 12. Here the CDR3 reads CASSDGTSYSLREQFF. As DNA, the CDR3 is TGTGCCAGCAGTGACGGGACTAGCTACTCCCTCCGTGAGCAGTTCTTC.

CDR3 DNA: TGTGCCAGCAGCTTAGACAGGGGTGACGAGCAGTACTTC. Protein: CASSLDRGDEQYF. This chain joins TRBV7-2 and TRBJ2-7; the match to TRBD1 covers 7 bases. The CDR3 length is 13 residues. V trimming: 1 base; J trimming: 5 bases; junction bases outside the gene matches: 2. Germline CDR1 and CDR2: SGHTA and FQGNSA.

This chain joins TRBV29-1 and TRBJ2-7; TRBD1 aligns across 10 bases. CDR1 and CDR2 from the germline V gene are SQVTM and ANQGSEA. V shed 4 bases and J 7 bases; nucleotides not matched to a gene: 7. This CDR3 is 13 amino acids long. Here the CDR3 DNA reads TGCAGCGTTGGCCAGACAGGGGGCGCAGAGCAGTACTTC. It is translated as CSVGQTGGAEQYF.

The gene calls are TRBV5-1 and TRBJ2-7, with D maybe TRBD2 (7 bases). The CDR3 has 14 amino acids. Per germline, CDR1 SGHRS and CDR2 YFSETQ. Trimming stripped 7 bases from V and 7 bases from J, with 21 bases between. The CDR3 DNA is TGCGCCAGCCGCAATGGTGGGGGGGCGTTTGAGCAGTACTTC. This sequence encodes CASRNGGGAFEQYF.

This chain connects TRBV7-2 to TRBJ2-3; TRBD2 aligns across 16 bases. CDR1 is SGHTA and CDR2 is FQGNSA in the germline V gene. V was pared by 5 bases and J by 8 bases, with 4 bases of the junction left unmatched. This CDR3 region has 15 residues. The CDR3 protein is CASSPGLAGGGTQYF. The CDR3 DNA reads as TGTGCCAGCAGCCCGGGACTAGCGGGGGGGGGTACGCAGTATTTT.

Only a few counts were recorded for this clone. The V and J genes are TRBV5-1 and TRBJ1-4, with TRBD1 identical over 9 bases. Germline CDR1 reads SGHRS; CDR2 reads YFSETQ. CDR3 size: 15 residues. Germline trimming cut 0 bases from V and 3 bases from J; bases unmatched to any gene: 0. CDR3 protein: CASSLGTGANEKLFF. The CDR3 DNA reads as TGCGCCAGCAGCTTGGGGACAGGGGCTAATGAAAAACTGTTTTTT.

The V call is TRBV29-1, the J call TRBJ1-2; 9 positions agree with TRBD1. Germline V CDR1 and CDR2: SQVTM, ANQGSEA. V lost 6 bases, J lost 3 bases, and 2 bases stayed unmatched. The CDR3 length is 12 residues. In DNA form, the CDR3 reads TGCAGCGTGAGACAGGGGGACTATGGCTACACCTTC. It is translated as CSVRQGDYGYTF. Looking up the rest from reference TRBV29-1 and TRBJ1-2 gives the full variable domain: SAVISQKPSRDICQRGTSLTIQCQVDSQVTMMFWYRQQPGQSLTLIATANQGSEATYESGFVIDKFPISRPNLTFSTLTVSNMSPEDSSIYLCSVRQGDYGYTFGSGTRLTVV.

The rearrangement joins TRBV2 to TRBJ1-1; D not resolved. Trimming removed 7 bases from V and 0 bases from J, with 18 bases in between. Germline values: CDR1 SNHLY, CDR2 FYNNEI. The length of the CDR3 is 16 residues. The CDR3 is CASISPFRRVNTEAFF. The CDR3 DNA is TGTGCCAGCATCTCCCCGTTTAGGAGGGTGAACACTGAAGCTTTCTTT.

The CDR3 DNA follows: TGTGCCAGCAGCTTCGGCGGCTCGGGGGAGAGCTATGGCTACACCTTC. Translation gives CASSFGGSGESYGYTF. The chain employs TRBV5-4 and TRBJ1-2, with D possibly matching TRBD1 (5 bases). Per the germline V gene, CDR1 is SGHNT and CDR2 is YYREEE (reference sequence). The CDR3 loop spans 16 amino acids. Trimming left V 2 bases short and J 4 bases short, with 18 bases between.

V usage is TRBV7-2 and J usage is TRBJ1-4; weak D call: TRBD1 (6 bases). Germline V gene data show CDR1 as SGHTA and CDR2 as FQGNSA. The CDR3 length is 15 residues. Trimming stripped 1 base from V and 4 bases from J, with 10 bases between. In DNA, the CDR3 is TGTGCCAGCAGCTTAGGGACAGCGAATAATGAAAAACTGTTTTTT. It yields the protein CASSLGTANNEKLFF.

The rearrangement links TRBV7-2 to TRBJ2-3, with 8 bases aligning to TRBD2. The junction had 10 bases not matched to a gene; V was cut back by 5 bases and J by 9 bases. The CDR3 contains 14 residues. Germline V gene sequence: CDR1 SGHTA, CDR2 FQGNSA. CDR3 amino acids: CASSQKSGGTTQYF. CDR3 in DNA: TGTGCCAGCAGCCAAAAAAGCGGGGGTACCACGCAGTATTTT.

This clone has only one observation. The chain uses TRBV28 and TRBJ1-5; D is unresolved. The CDR3 extends over 14 amino acids. The germline CDR1 and CDR2 sequences are MDHEN and SYDVKM. V dropped 3 bases and J dropped 0 bases, with 6 bases sitting between them. CDR3 residues: CASSFIDSNQPQHF. For the CDR3, the DNA is TGTGCCAGCAGTTTCATAGATAGCAATCAGCCCCAGCATTTT.

This chain links TRBV4-1 with TRBJ1-1; D is undetermined. Germline-derived CDR1 and CDR2 are MGHRA and YSYEKL. The CDR3 loop spans 14 amino acids. Trimming shortened V by 1 base and J by 7 bases, and 13 bases separated the two germline ends. The CDR3 bases are TGCGCCAGCAGCCAAGTGGATTCGTACTATGAAGCTTTCTTT. It translates to CASSQVDSYYEAFF.

This clone has only a few counts. The rearrangement links TRBV2 to TRBJ1-3, with 7 positions matching TRBD1. The length of the CDR3 is 17 residues. Germline lookup yields CDR1 SNHLY and CDR2 FYNNEI. V lost 6 bases to trimming and J lost 2 bases; unmatched junction nucleotides: 13. CDR3 region: CASSPIFGTEPGNTIYF. For the CDR3, the DNA is TGTGCCAGCAGCCCTATTTTCGGGACAGAGCCTGGAAACACCATATATTTT.

This clone is a singleton in its sample. The chain joins TRBV10-1 to TRBJ2-5; D is unresolved. Germline CDR1 reads WNHNN; CDR2 reads SYGVQD (reference sequence). CDR3 length: 14 amino acids. The V gene lost 3 bases and the J gene lost 5 bases, with 13 bases spanning the gap. In DNA form, the CDR3 reads TGCGCCAGCAGTGAAAGTGCAGGTTTGGAGACCCAGTACTTC. This translates into CASSESAGLETQYF.

J is TRBJ1-2 and V is TRBV5-4; D possibly corresponds to TRBD1 (6 bases). CDR3 size: 14 residues. Per germline, CDR1 SGHNT and CDR2 YYREEE (reference sequence). V was clipped by 5 bases and J by 3 bases, with 14 bases between them. The CDR3 sequence is CASRLGGADYGYTF. The CDR3 DNA is TGTGCCAGCAGGCTGGGGGGGGCCGACTATGGCTACACCTTC.

The rearrangement joins TRBV6-4 to TRBJ2-2; 8 positions match TRBD1. The CDR3 loop spans 17 amino acids. Germline trimming cut 9 bases from V and 4 bases from J; bases unmatched to any gene: 16. The germline CDR1 and CDR2 sequences are MRHNA and SNTAGT. For the CDR3, the DNA is TGTGCCAGTCTAGCATTGACAGGGGTAATAGTCACCGGGGAGCTGTTTTTT. It yields the protein CASLALTGVIVTGELFF.

This clone has a handful of counts. This chain uses TRBV4-3 with TRBJ2-7, with D unclear. The CDR3 contains 16 residues. Trimming took off 0 bases at V and 2 bases at J, with 14 bases between the two ends. Germline CDR1 reads LGHNA; CDR2 reads YSLEER. DNA for the CDR3: TGCGCCAGCAGCCAAGAGGCCTGGTCACCGACCTACGAGCAGTACTTC. Amino acids: CASSQEAWSPTYEQYF.

V and J are TRBV27 and TRBJ2-1, with 8 bases that match TRBD2. The CDR3 extends over 16 amino acids. Per the germline V gene, CDR1 is MNHEY and CDR2 is SMNVEV (reference sequence). V shed 2 bases, J shed 4 bases, and the junction held 7 bases outside the gene matches. The CDR3 DNA is TGTGCCAGCAGTTTAGGTATCGGGGGGGCTTACAATGAGCAGTTCTTC. Its translation is CASSLGIGGAYNEQFF.

As regards this clone: The germline gene is not matched at one end of the junction; a read error may be the cause. This chain connects TRBV29-1 to TRBJ2-7; perhaps TRBD2 as D (6 bases). Germline V gene sequence: CDR1 SQVTM, CDR2 ANQGSEA. The CDR3 totals 14 residues. The CDR3 loop reads CSVEGDGSSYGQYF. In DNA, the CDR3 is TGCAGCGTTGAAGGGGACGGGAGCTCCTACGGGCAGTACTTC.

The rearrangement uses TRBV7-2 and TRBJ2-7; TRBD2 matches at 13 bases. The CDR3 is 14 amino acids. V dropped 5 bases and J dropped 5; count of bases not matched to a gene: 3. Germline CDR1 and CDR2: SGHTA and FQGNSA. In nucleotides, the CDR3 is TGTGCCAGCAGCCCCGGGACTAGCGGGAACGAGCAGTACTTC. Amino acid sequence: CASSPGTSGNEQYF.

J is TRBJ2-7 and V is TRBV7-8, with D maybe TRBD2 (5 bases). The length of the CDR3 is 15 residues. Germline V gives CDR1 SGHVS, CDR2 FQNEAQ. V lost 5 bases to trimming and J lost 2 bases, with 16 bases between them. The CDR3: CASSVAWELTYEQYF. The DNA of the CDR3 is TGTGCCAGCAGCGTTGCGTGGGAGTTAACCTACGAGCAGTACTTC.

This clone was counted between two and nine times. The V gene is TRBV7-2, the J gene TRBJ1-3; D gene uncertain. Germline values: CDR1 SGHTA, CDR2 FQGNSA. V lost 1 base and J 4 bases, leaving 5 bases between the germline ends. The CDR3 length is 13 residues. CDR3 coding DNA: TGTGCCAGCAGCTTAGGAGGCGGAAACACCATATATTTT. Its translation: CASSLGGGNTIYF.

This clone was detected a few times. This chain uses TRBV28 with TRBJ2-1, with a tentative D call TRBD2 (7 bases). The germline V gene encodes CDR1 MDHEN and CDR2 SYDVKM. The CDR3 is 14 residues long. V was pared by 2 bases and J by 7 bases, with 12 bases between. The DNA for the CDR3 is TGTGCCAGCAGTTTAGGGGGGGCGCGTAATGAGCAGTTCTTC. Protein: CASSLGGARNEQFF. The whole variable domain, filled in from reference TRBV28 and TRBJ2-1, reads DVKVTQSSRYLVKRTGEKVFLECVQDMDHENMFWYRQDPGLGLRLIYFSYDVKMKEKGDIPEGYSVSREKKERFSLILESASTNQTSMYLCASSLGGARNEQFFGPGTRLTVL.

The chain employs TRBV19 and TRBJ1-2; D may be TRBD1 (6 bases). This CDR3 contains 15 residues. The germline CDR1 and CDR2 sequences are LNHDA and SQIVND (reference sequence). V lost 5 bases and J 2 bases, leaving 15 bases between the germline ends. CDR3 bases: TGTGCCAGTAGTGCCCACAGGGACGGCAACTATGGCTACACCTTC. Translated: CASSAHRDGNYGYTF.

The chain has TRBV4-1 and TRBJ1-1; TRBD1 agrees at 10 bases. The V and J ends lost 0 bases and 7 bases, in that order; junction bases with no gene match: 11. The germline V gene encodes CDR1 MGHRA and CDR2 YSYEKL. The CDR3 covers 17 residues. CDR3 in amino acids: CASSQDGGMGQGNEAFF. The DNA for the CDR3 is TGCGCCAGCAGCCAAGATGGGGGTATGGGACAGGGGAATGAAGCTTTCTTT.

The genes are TRBV21-1 and TRBJ2-7; the table calls TRBD1, which could not be checked here. TRBV21-1 is an annotated pseudogene. CDR3 length: 14 residues. This CDR3 is CATMTGACSYEQYF. The CDR3 DNA sequence: TGTGCCACTATGACAGGGGCCTGTTCCTACGAGCAGTACTTC.